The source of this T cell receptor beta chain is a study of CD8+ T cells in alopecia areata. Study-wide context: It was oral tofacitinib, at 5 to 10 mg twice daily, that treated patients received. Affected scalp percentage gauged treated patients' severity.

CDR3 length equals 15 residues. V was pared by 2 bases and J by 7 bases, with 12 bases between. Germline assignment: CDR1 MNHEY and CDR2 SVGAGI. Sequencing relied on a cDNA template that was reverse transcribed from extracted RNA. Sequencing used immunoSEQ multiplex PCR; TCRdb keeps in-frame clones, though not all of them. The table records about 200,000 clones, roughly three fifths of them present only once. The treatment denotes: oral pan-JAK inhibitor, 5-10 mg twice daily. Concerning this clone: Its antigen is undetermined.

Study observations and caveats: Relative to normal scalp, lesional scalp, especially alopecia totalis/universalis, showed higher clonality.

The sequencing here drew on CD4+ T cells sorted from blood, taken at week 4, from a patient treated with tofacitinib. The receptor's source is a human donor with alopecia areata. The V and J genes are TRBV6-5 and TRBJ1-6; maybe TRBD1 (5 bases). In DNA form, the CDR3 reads TGTGCCAGCAGTTACCGGGGACGGCAGAATTCACCCCTCCACTTT. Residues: CASSYRGRQNSPLHF.